This paragraph covers one T cell receptor beta chain sequence. What it binds is unknown. The data are from a study of a mutant IDH1 vaccine in newly diagnosed glioma. Study overall: Treated patients had a mean age of 40.4 years and an approximately 62% male, roughly 40% female split. Former treatment meant radiotherapy, temozolomide, or both; the majority had gotten both.

Study-wide points: Any relationship between pseudoprogression and changes in top peripheral T cell clonotypes seemed absent.

The data were produced by immunoSEQ multiplex PCR, yet TCRdb's version contains in-frame clones alone and is incomplete. The sample shows about 23,000 clones, around 80% of them seen only once. The time point denotes: week 11, during vaccination. With topical imiquimod, each dose of the vaccine consisted of 300 ug of mutant IDH1 20-mer peptide. Each tumor in the donors was a new WHO grade 3 or 4 astrocytoma, IDH1-mutant and ATRX-lost. V lost 1 base and J 3 bases, leaving 1 base between the germline ends. Germline V gene data show CDR1 as SGHVS and CDR2 as FNYEAQ. The CDR3 is made up of 12 amino acids.

The sequence derives from a man aged 40-50 years with glioma. The chain uses TRBV7-6 and TRBJ2-1; no definite D call. The specimen comprised PBMCs, sampled from a glioma patient whose treatment included an IDH1 peptide vaccine. This CDR3 reads CASSLGYNEQFF. Written as DNA, the CDR3 is TGTGCCAGCAGCTTAGGCTACAATGAGCAGTTCTTC.